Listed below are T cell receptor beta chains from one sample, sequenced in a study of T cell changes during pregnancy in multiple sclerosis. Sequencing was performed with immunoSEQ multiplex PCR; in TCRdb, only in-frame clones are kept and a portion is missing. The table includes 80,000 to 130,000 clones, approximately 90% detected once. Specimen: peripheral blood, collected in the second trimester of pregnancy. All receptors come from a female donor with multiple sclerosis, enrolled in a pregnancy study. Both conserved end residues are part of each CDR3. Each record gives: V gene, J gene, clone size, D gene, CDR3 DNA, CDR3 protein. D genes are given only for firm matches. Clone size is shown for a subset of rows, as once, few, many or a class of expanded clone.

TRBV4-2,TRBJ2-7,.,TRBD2,TGTGCCAGCAGCCCCCGTACTAGCGGGGGTACCTACGAGCAGTACTTC,CASSPRTSGGTYEQYF
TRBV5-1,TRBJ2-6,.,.,TGCGCCAGCAGCCCAAGCCCCGGTGGGGCCAACGTCCTGACTTTC,CASSPSPGGANVLTF
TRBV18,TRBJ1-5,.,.,TGTGCCAGCTCACCCGAGGGGGGGGCTCATCAGCCCCAGCATTTT,CASSPEGGAHQPQHF
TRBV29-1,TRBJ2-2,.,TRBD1,TGCAGCGTTTCGAGACAGGGGGACACCGGGGAGCTGTTTTTT,CSVSRQGDTGELFF
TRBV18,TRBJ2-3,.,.,TGTGCCAGCTCGTCCAGGCAGGGGTCCACAGATACGCAGTATTTT,CASSSRQGSTDTQYF
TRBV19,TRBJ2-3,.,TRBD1,TGTGCCAGTAGTGCCATCTGGGACAGGGGCACAGATACGCAGTATTTT,CASSAIWDRGTDTQYF
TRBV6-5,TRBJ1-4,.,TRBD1,TGTGCCAGCAGTAAGGACAGGGGTAATGAAAAACTGTTTTTT,CASSKDRGNEKLFF
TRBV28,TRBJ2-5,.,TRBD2,TGTGCCAGCAGCCCTCGGACTAGCGGGATGGCGGAGACCCAGTACTTC,CASSPRTSGMAETQYF
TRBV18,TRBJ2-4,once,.,TGTGCCAGCTCACCACCAGGTGGACTAGCCAAAAACATTCAGTACTTC,CASSPPGGLAKNIQYF
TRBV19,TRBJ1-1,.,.,TGTGCCAGTAGTATTGGAGGCAGTTACACTGAAGCTTTCTTT,CASSIGGSYTEAFF
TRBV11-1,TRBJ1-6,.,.,TGTGCCAGCAGCCTCGGGACATGGAATTCACCCCTCCACTTT,CASSLGTWNSPLHF
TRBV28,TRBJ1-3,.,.,TGTGCCGGGCAATCTGGAAACACCATATATTTT,CAGQSGNTIYF
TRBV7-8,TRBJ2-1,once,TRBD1,TGTGCCAGCAGCGCAGGGACAGGGAAGTTCTTC,CASSAGTGKFF
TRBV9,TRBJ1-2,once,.,TGTGCCAGCACCCCGGAGGACAGATTGTCCTATGGCTACACCTTC,CASTPEDRLSYGYTF
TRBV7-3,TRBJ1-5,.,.,TGTGCCAGCAGCTACGACAGCCGTCAGCCCCAGCATTTT,CASSYDSRQPQHF
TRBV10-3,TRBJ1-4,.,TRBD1,TGTGCCATAAGTACAGGGGGCAATGAAAAACTGTTTTTT,CAISTGGNEKLFF
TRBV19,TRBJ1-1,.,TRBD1,TGTGCCAGTAGTCCGACAGGGGGGAACACTGAAGCTTTCTTT,CASSPTGGNTEAFF
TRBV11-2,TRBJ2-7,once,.,TGTGCCAGCAGCCCGGTTCCTTACCCCGAGCAGTACTTC,CASSPVPYPEQYF
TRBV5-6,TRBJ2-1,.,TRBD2,TGTGCCAGCAGCTTTTATGGACTAGCGGGAGGTAGTTACAATGAGCAGTTCTTC,CASSFYGLAGGSYNEQFF
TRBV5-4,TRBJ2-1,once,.,TGTGCCAGCAGCTTGGTCGGGAGAGAAGGCAATGAGCAGTTCTTC,CASSLVGREGNEQFF
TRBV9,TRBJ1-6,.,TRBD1,TGTGCCAGCAGCGTCCGGGGCGACAGGGGCTCACCCCTCCACTTT,CASSVRGDRGSPLHF
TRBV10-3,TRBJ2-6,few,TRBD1,TGTGCCATCTCTAACAGGGGTGGGGCCAACGTCCTGACTTTC,CAISNRGGANVLTF
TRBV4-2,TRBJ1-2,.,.,TGTGCCAGCCACGGACAGAATTACTATGGCTACACCTTC,CASHGQNYYGYTF
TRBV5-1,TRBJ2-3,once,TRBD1,TGCGCCAGCAGCCCCGACAGGGGGCGAGCAGATACGCAGTATTTT,CASSPDRGRADTQYF
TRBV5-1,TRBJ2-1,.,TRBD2,TGCGCCAGCAGCACGACTAGCGGGACTTACAATGAGCAGTTCTTC,CASSTTSGTYNEQFF
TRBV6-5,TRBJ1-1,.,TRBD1,TGTGCCAGCAGAAGGGGGCGAGAGACTGAAGCTTTCTTT,CASRRGRETEAFF
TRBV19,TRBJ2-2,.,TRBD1,TGTGCCAGTAGTAAAAGACAGGGGAACACCGGGGAGCTGTTTTTT,CASSKRQGNTGELFF
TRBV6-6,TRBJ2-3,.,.,TGTGCCAGCAGTTACGGAGGGAATGGGGATACGCAGTATTTT,CASSYGGNGDTQYF
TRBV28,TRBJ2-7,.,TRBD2,TGTGCCAGCAGTTTGGGCGGGAGCCCCTACGAGCAGTACTTC,CASSLGGSPYEQYF
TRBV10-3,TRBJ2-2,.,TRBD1,TGTGCCATCAGTGAGCCTAAGGGACAGGGGAACACCGGGGAGCTGTTTTTT,CAISEPKGQGNTGELFF
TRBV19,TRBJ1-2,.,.,TGTGCCAGTAACGAGGGTAGCTATGGCTACACCTTC,CASNEGSYGYTF
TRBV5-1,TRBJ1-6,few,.,TGCGCCAGCAGCTTCGGACAGTATAATTCACCCCTCCACTTT,CASSFGQYNSPLHF
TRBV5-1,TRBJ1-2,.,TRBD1,TGCGCCAGCAGCTCCGACAGGGGGCTGGACTATGGCTACACCTTC,CASSSDRGLDYGYTF
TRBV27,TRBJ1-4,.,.,TGTGCCAGCAGTTTACTCCGACAGCCAAAACTGTTTTTT,CASSLLRQPKLFF
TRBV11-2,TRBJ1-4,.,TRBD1,TGTGCCAGCAGCTCGGGACAGGGACCAAATGAAAAACTGTTTTTT,CASSSGQGPNEKLFF
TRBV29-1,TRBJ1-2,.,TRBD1,TGCAGCGTCAACCGACAGGGCTCGTATGGCTACACCTTC,CSVNRQGSYGYTF
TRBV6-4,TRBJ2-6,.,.,TGTGCCAGCAGTCCGGGACAATCTTCGGGGGCCAACGTCCTGACTTTC,CASSPGQSSGANVLTF
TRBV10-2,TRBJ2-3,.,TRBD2,TGCGCCAGCAGTGAGTTTCTCGGTGGGGGGGGAGGAGCAGATACGCAGTATTTT,CASSEFLGGGGGADTQYF
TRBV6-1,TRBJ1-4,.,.,TGTGCCAGCAGCGAAGGAGGGCAGGATGAAAAACTGTTTTTT,CASSEGGQDEKLFF
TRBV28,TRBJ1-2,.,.,TGTGCCAGCAGTCCGGGGGATGGGCCGAACTACACCTTC,CASSPGDGPNYTF
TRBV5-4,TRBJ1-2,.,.,TGTGCCAGCAGCCCCTGGTCCCGGAGTGGCTACACCTTC,CASSPWSRSGYTF
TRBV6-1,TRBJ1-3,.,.,TGTGCCAGCAGTGGGTTTGGCCGAAACACCATATATTTT,CASSGFGRNTIYF
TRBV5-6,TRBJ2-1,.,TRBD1,TGTGCCAGCAGCTACGGACAGGGAAGAAAGTTCTTC,CASSYGQGRKFF